Listed below are T cell receptor beta chains from one sample, sequenced in a study of blood T cell repertoires in COVID-19. Only in-frame clones appear in the TCRdb table, and some are missing; sequencing was by immunoSEQ multiplex PCR. The table records approximately 210,000 clones, around nine tenths of them present only once. Sample: peripheral blood. The receptors here all came from a human donor in a cohort sampled during active COVID-19. CDR3s include the opening cysteine and the closing phenylalanine or tryptophan. The order of the fields is CDR3 length, V gene, J gene, D gene, clone size, CDR3 DNA, CDR3 protein. D genes are given only for firm matches. A row's size may be missing; if present it is once, few, many or a size class.

>15|TRBV9|TRBJ2-1|TRBD2|.
TGTGCCAGCAGCGTAGCCTCGGGGGGGTACAATGAGCAGTTCTTC
CASSVASGGYNEQFF
>16|TRBV6-2/TRBV6-3|TRBJ2-2|.|.
TGTGCCAGCAGTTACTCGAAGGCCCCGTCGGGCGGGGAGCTGTTTTTT
CASSYSKAPSGGELFF
>15|TRBV5-1|TRBJ2-7|TRBD1|.
TGCGCCAGCAGCTCCGGACAGGGAGTAATATACGAGCAGTACTTC
CASSSGQGVIYEQYF
>12|TRBV10-3|TRBJ2-5|TRBD1|.
TGTGCCATCAAGGACAGGGAAGAGACCCAGTACTTC
CAIKDREETQYF
>16|TRBV7-2|TRBJ2-7|TRBD2|.
TGTGCCAGCAGCTCAACCGGGACTAGCGGAGCCTACGAGCAGTACTTC
CASSSTGTSGAYEQYF
>12|TRBV7-2|TRBJ2-7|.|.
TGTGCCAGCAGCTCACCACAGGCCGAGCAGTACTTC
CASSSPQAEQYF
>15|TRBV11-2|TRBJ2-3|TRBD2|once
TGTGCCAGCAGCTTAGATGGCGGGAGAGGGGATACGCAGTATTTT
CASSLDGGRGDTQYF
>13|TRBV29-1|TRBJ2-7|TRBD2|.
TGCAGCGTTGTGACTAGCGGGACGGGGGAGCAGTACTTC
CSVVTSGTGEQYF
>16|TRBV9|TRBJ2-5|.|.
TGTGCCAGCAGCGTAGAGGTAGCGGCTAACCAAGAGACCCAGTACTTC
CASSVEVAANQETQYF
>15|TRBV6-1|TRBJ1-5|.|.
TGTGCCAGCAGTGAAGTCTGGACAGCTTATCAGCCCCAGCATTTT
CASSEVWTAYQPQHF
>14|TRBV5-1|TRBJ2-5|.|once
TGCGCCAGCAGCCTGGGGTCGGGACAAGAGACCCAGTACTTC
CASSLGSGQETQYF
>13|TRBV5-1|TRBJ2-7|.|.
TGCGCCAGCAGCTTGGCTACCTCCTACGAGCAGTACTTC
CASSLATSYEQYF
>15|TRBV25-1|TRBJ2-1|TRBD2|.
TGTGCCAGCAGTCCAGCGGGGGCGTCCTACAATGAGCAGTTCTTC
CASSPAGASYNEQFF
>14|TRBV2|TRBJ2-4|.|.
TGTGCCAGCAGTGACAGGGTGGCCAAAAACATTCAGTACTTC
CASSDRVAKNIQYF
>21|TRBV21-1|TRBJ2-7|.|.
TGTGCCAGCAGCAACGGGACAGGGGGCGACAATCTAGTAGGTCGCTCCTACGAGCAGTACTTC
CASSNGTGGDNLVGRSYEQYF
>16|TRBV5-1|TRBJ2-5|TRBD2|.
TGCGCCAGCAGCTTGTTGTTAGCGGGAGATGTTGAGACCCAGTACTTC
CASSLLLAGDVETQYF
>14|TRBV28|TRBJ1-5|.|.
TGTGCCAGCAGTTTATCCTCCCGGTATCAGCCCCAGCATTTT
CASSLSSRYQPQHF
>14|TRBV10-1|TRBJ2-1|.|.
TGCGCCAGCAGCCGATCGGGCTCCTACAATGAGCAGTTCTTC
CASSRSGSYNEQFF
>15|TRBV19|TRBJ2-1|.|.
TGTGCCAGTAGTGTCCTAGTACGAGGTTACAATGAGCAGTTCTTC
CASSVLVRGYNEQFF
>12|TRBV6-1|TRBJ2-1|TRBD1|.
TGTGCCAGCAGTGACCGGGACAGGGAGCAGTTCTTC
CASSDRDREQFF
>13|TRBV7-9|TRBJ2-3|.|once
TGTGCCAGCAGCCCCTTCGCCGGGGATACGCAGTATTTT
CASSPFAGDTQYF
>16|TRBV6-2/TRBV6-3|TRBJ1-1|.|.
TGTGCCAGCAGTTCTCCCCGGTGGGGCGGAAACACTGAAGCTTTCTTT
CASSSPRWGGNTEAFF
>12|TRBV6-5|TRBJ1-2|.|.
TGTGCCAGCAGTAAGGGGGTGTATGGCTACACCTTC
CASSKGVYGYTF
>15|TRBV3-1/TRBV3-2|TRBJ1-4|.|.
TGTGCCAGCAGCCAAACAGGGCCAACTAATGAAAAACTGTTTTTT
CASSQTGPTNEKLFF
>15|TRBV5-1|TRBJ1-1|TRBD1|once
TGCGCCAGCAGCTTGGCACAGGGGGCAGCGACTGAAGCTTTCTTT
CASSLAQGAATEAFF
>14|TRBV25-1|TRBJ2-7|.|.
TGTGCCAGCAGTTCCCGACTGGAGACCTACGAGCAGTACTTC
CASSSRLETYEQYF
>14|TRBV10-3|TRBJ1-2|.|.
TGTGCCATCAGTAGAGGGTCCTCCAACTATGGCTACACCTTC
CAISRGSSNYGYTF
>12|TRBV5-4|TRBJ1-1|.|.
TGTGCCAGCAGGAGTAAAGAGACTGAAGCTTTCTTT
CASRSKETEAFF
>12|TRBV2|TRBJ1-5|.|.
TGTGCCAGCAGGGGGGAGGGTCAGCCCCAGCATTTT
CASRGEGQPQHF
>11|TRBV6-5|TRBJ2-1|.|.
TGTGCCAGCAGTTATGGGACAATGCAGTTCTTC
CASSYGTMQFF
>14|TRBV30|TRBJ1-4|TRBD1|.
TGTGCCTGGGGGAGACAGGGTAGTCGAGAAAAACTGTTTTTT
CAWGRQGSREKLFF
>14|TRBV15|TRBJ2-7|.|once
TGTGCCACCAGCAGGATAACAGGGTCCTACGAGCAGTACTTC
CATSRITGSYEQYF
>16|TRBV10-3|TRBJ2-1|.|.
TGTGCCATCAGTGAGTCTGCAATGCCCCCGGACAATGAGCAGTTCTTC
CAISESAMPPDNEQFF
>16|TRBV7-8|TRBJ2-5|TRBD1|.
TGTGCCAGCAGCCTAACTGGGACAGGGTTAATGGAGACCCAGTACTTC
CASSLTGTGLMETQYF
>15|TRBV7-2|TRBJ2-2|TRBD2|.
TGTGCCAGCAGCTTAGTAGCGGGGGCGAACGGGGAGCTGTTTTTT
CASSLVAGANGELFF
>11|TRBV20-1|TRBJ1-1|.|.
TGCAGTCTAGGTCTGAACACTGAAGCTTTCTTT
CSLGLNTEAFF
>14|TRBV5-1|TRBJ2-1|TRBD2|.
TGCGCCAGCCGAACCGGACTAGCGGGGGGCGAGCAGTTCTTC
CASRTGLAGGEQFF
>14|TRBV27|TRBJ1-1|TRBD1|.
TGTGCCAGCAGTAGGGACAGAGCGAACACTGAAGCTTTCTTT
CASSRDRANTEAFF
>12|TRBV28|TRBJ2-7|.|.
TGTGCCAGCGGTCTTCTAAACTACGAGCAGTACTTC
CASGLLNYEQYF
>17|TRBV7-9|TRBJ1-2|TRBD1|.
TGTGCCAGCAGCTTAAAAGGAGGGGGACAGGGTGCCTATGGCTACACCTTC
CASSLKGGGQGAYGYTF
>14|TRBV20-1|TRBJ2-1|.|.
TGCAGTGCTAGTAGGGGGAACTCCTACAATGAGCAGTTCTTC
CSASRGNSYNEQFF
>13|TRBV11-3|TRBJ2-7|TRBD1|.
TGTGCCAGCAGCCTTCGACAGGGCTACGAGCAGTACTTC
CASSLRQGYEQYF
>12|TRBV2|TRBJ1-1|.|.
TGTGCCAGCAGTACCTACGGGGGTTCAGCTTTCTTT
CASSTYGGSAFF
>14|TRBV5-1|TRBJ2-6|.|.
TGCGCCAGCAGCGTGAGCTCTGGGGCCAACGTCCTGACTTTC
CASSVSSGANVLTF
>18|TRBV2|TRBJ2-1|.|.
TGTGCCAGCAGTCACCGCGAAGGGGGTCTCTTCTCTATCAATGAGCAGTTCTTC
CASSHREGGLFSINEQFF
>15|TRBV7-2|TRBJ2-7|.|.
TGTGCCAGCAGCCCATCAGGCCAGAACGGTTACGAGCAGTACTTC
CASSPSGQNGYEQYF
>14|TRBV6-5|TRBJ2-7|.|.
TGTGCCAGCAGTACCATCCCGGGCTCCTACGAGCAGTACTTC
CASSTIPGSYEQYF
>18|TRBV5-4|TRBJ2-3|TRBD2|.
TGTGCCAGCAGCTCCGGGACTAGCGGGAGAGGTCTTCCAGATACGCAGTATTTT
CASSSGTSGRGLPDTQYF
>13|TRBV7-2|TRBJ2-3|.|.
TGTGCCAGCAGCTTGACTAGGTTGGATACGCAGTATTTT
CASSLTRLDTQYF
>12|TRBV28|TRBJ2-7|TRBD2|.
TGTGCCAGCAGTTTTAGGGCTAGCGGGCCGTACTTC
CASSFRASGPYF
>16|TRBV7-9|TRBJ2-7|TRBD2|once
TGTGCCAGCAGCTTAGGCCTCGCGGGGGACTCCTACGAGCAGTACTTC
CASSLGLAGDSYEQYF
>12|TRBV6-1|TRBJ2-7|.|.
TGTGCCAGCAGTGAAATGAGATACGAGCAGTACTTC
CASSEMRYEQYF
>15|TRBV27|TRBJ2-7|TRBD2|.
TGTGCCAGCAGCCAGGGGACTAGCGGGAATTCCGAGCAGTACTTC
CASSQGTSGNSEQYF
>14|TRBV30|TRBJ1-1|.|.
TGTGCCTGGAGTGTTTCCCGGTTCAACACTGAAGCTTTCTTT
CAWSVSRFNTEAFF
>14|TRBV7-2|TRBJ1-3|TRBD1|.
TGTGCCAGCCAGACAGGGGGCTCTGGAAACACCATATATTTT
CASQTGGSGNTIYF